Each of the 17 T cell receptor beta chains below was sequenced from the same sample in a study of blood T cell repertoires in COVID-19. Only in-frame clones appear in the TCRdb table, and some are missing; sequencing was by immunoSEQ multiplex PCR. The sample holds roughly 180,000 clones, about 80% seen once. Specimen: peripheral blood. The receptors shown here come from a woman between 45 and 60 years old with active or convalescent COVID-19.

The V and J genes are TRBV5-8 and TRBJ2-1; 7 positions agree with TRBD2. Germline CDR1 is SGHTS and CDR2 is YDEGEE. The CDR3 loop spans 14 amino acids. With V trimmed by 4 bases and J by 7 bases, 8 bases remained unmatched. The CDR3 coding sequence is TGTGCCAGCAGCGGGGGGGTTTTACGGAATGAGCAGTTCTTC. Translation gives CASSGGVLRNEQFF.

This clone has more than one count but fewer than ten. CDR3 nucleotides: TGTGCCAGCAGTTTTGACAACGATCTTTCCGATGGCTACACCTTC. Its protein is CASSFDNDLSDGYTF. The chain recombines TRBV28 with TRBJ1-2; no firm D call. Trimming left V 3 bases short and J 6 bases short, with 17 bases between. From germline, CDR1 is MDHEN and CDR2 SYDVKM. The CDR3 loop spans 15 amino acids.

CDR3: CASSVHVANYGYTF. The DNA for the CDR3 is TGTGCCAGCAGTGTTCATGTAGCTAACTATGGCTACACCTTC. The chain couples TRBV2 to TRBJ1-2; no reliable D call. There are 14 residues in the CDR3. The ends were cut back, 4 bases at V and 0 bases at J, with 9 bases in the middle. The V gene's germline CDR1 is SNHLY and CDR2 FYNNEI.

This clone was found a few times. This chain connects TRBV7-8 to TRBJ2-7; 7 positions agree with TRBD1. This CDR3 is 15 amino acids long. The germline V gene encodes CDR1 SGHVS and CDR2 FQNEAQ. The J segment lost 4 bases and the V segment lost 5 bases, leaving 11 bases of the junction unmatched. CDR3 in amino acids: CASSLKTGWVYEQYF. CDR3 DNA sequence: TGTGCCAGCAGCCTTAAGACAGGGTGGGTTTACGAGCAGTACTTC.

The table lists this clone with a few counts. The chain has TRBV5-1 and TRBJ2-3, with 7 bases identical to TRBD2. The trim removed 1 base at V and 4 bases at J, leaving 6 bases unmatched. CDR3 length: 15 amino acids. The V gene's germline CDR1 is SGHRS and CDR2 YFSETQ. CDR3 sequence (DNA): TGCGCCAGCAGCTTGACCCCTAGCGGCCCAGATACGCAGTATTTT. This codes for CASSLTPSGPDTQYF.

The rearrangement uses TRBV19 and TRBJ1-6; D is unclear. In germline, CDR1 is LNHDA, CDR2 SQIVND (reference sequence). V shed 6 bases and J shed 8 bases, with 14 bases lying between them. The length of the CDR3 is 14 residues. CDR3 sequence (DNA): TGTGCCAGTAGACGATCGGGGTTCCATTCACCCCTCCACTTT. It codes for CASRRSGFHSPLHF. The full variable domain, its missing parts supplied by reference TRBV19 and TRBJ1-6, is DGGITQSPKYLFRKEGQNVTLSCEQNLNHDAMYWYRQDPGQGLRLIYYSQIVNDFQKGDIAEGYSVSREKKESFPLTVTSAQKNPTAFYLCASRRSGFHSPLHFGNGTRLTVT.

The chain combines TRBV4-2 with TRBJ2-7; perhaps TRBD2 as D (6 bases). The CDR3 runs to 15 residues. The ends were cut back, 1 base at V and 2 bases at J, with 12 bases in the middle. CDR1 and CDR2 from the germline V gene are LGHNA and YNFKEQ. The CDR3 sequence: CASSQAVGLTYEQYF. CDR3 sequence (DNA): TGTGCCAGCAGCCAAGCAGTGGGACTTACCTACGAGCAGTACTTC.

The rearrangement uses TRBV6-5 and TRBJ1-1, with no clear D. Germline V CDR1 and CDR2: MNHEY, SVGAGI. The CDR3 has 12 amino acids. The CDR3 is CAGRTLNTEAFF. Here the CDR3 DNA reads TGTGCGGGCAGGACTTTGAACACTGAAGCTTTCTTT.

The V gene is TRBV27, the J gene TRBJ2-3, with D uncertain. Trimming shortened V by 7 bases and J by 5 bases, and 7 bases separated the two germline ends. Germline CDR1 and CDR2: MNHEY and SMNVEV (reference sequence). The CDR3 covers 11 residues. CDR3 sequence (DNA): TGTGCCAGCACCAGAGGAGATACGCAGTATTTT. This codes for CASTRGDTQYF.

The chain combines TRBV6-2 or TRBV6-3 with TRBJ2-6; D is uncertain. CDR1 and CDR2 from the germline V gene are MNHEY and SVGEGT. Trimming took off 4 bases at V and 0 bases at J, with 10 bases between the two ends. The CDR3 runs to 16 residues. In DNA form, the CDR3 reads TGTGCCAGCAGTTCCCCGCTAAGCTCTGGGGCCAACGTCCTGACTTTC. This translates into CASSSPLSSGANVLTF.

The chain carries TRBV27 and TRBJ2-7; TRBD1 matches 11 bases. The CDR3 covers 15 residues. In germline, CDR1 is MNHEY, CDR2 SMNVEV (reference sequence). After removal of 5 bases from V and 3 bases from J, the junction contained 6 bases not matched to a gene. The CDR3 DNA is TGTGCCAGCAGTCAAAGGACAGGGGGCTTCTACGAGCAGTACTTC. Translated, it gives CASSQRTGGFYEQYF.

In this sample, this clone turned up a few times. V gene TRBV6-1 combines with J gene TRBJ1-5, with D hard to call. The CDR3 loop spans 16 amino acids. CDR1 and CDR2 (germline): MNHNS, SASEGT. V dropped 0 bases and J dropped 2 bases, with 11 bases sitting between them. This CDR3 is CASSEASGTGNQPQHF. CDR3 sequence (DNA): TGTGCCAGCAGTGAAGCGTCAGGTACTGGCAATCAGCCCCAGCATTTT.

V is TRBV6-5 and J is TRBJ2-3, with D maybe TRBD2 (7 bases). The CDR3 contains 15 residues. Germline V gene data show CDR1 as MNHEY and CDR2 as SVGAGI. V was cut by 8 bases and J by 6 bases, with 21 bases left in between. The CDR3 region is CASRTWGQGGDTQYF. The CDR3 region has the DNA TGTGCCAGCCGGACCTGGGGGCAGGGAGGGGATACGCAGTATTTT.

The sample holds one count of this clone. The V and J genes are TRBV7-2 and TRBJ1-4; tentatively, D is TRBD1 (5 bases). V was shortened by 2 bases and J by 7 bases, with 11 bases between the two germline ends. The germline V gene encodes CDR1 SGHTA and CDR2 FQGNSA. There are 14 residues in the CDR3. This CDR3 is CASSLTGGIEKLFF. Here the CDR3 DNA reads TGTGCCAGCAGCTTAACGGGGGGTATTGAAAAACTGTTTTTT.

CDR3 protein: CASKVRNSGANVLTF. The CDR3 coding sequence is TGTGCCAGCAAAGTCAGGAACTCTGGGGCCAACGTCCTGACTTTC. The chain uses TRBV6-5 and TRBJ2-6; D unresolved. V was clipped by 7 bases and J by 0 bases, with 10 bases between them. The length of the CDR3 is 15 residues. Germline assignment: CDR1 MNHEY and CDR2 SVGAGI.

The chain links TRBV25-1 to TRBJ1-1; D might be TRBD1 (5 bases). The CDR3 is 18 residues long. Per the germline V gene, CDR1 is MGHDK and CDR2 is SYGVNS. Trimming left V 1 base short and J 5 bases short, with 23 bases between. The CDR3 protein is CASSESLGGGRAQTEAFF. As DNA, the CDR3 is TGTGCCAGCAGTGAATCCCTGGGAGGAGGCAGGGCTCAGACTGAAGCTTTCTTT.

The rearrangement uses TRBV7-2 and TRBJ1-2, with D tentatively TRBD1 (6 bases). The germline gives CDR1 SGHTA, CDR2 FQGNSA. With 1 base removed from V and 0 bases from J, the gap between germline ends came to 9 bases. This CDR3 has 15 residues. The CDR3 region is CASSLVWTANYGYTF. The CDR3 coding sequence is TGTGCCAGCAGCTTAGTATGGACAGCTAACTATGGCTACACCTTC.